Each of the 23 T cell receptor beta chains below was sequenced from the same sample in a study of T-cell memory formation after mild COVID-19 listed by TCRdb under 2021. Libraries were prepared through 5' RACE. TCRdb names Illumina NovaSeq 6000 as the instrument used. Starting from the raw public reads, TCRdb applied fastp trimming at Q25, assembled clones with MiXCR and retained in-frame beta chains. Rows matching on CDR3 protein sequence are summarized as one entry with the most common DNA and genes. This sample gives about 270,000 distinct CDR3 sequences in total; 16% of them show up just once. More than 20% of the sample belongs to the ten largest clones. The sequenced sample consisted of PBMCs or a T cell subset sorted from them (not recorded which). The origin of the receptors is a man aged 18 to 29 who had mild COVID-19 (a few samples of this study predate the infection). The sample titles of this study are shuffled in the database, so cell type and time point are left out; the donor was told from shared clones.

This clonotype was seen a few times. V and J are TRBV5-1 and TRBJ2-7; D is uncertain. Looked up from germline, CDR1 is SGHRS and CDR2 is YFSETQ. The CDR3 has 12 amino acids. Trimming shortened V by 6 bases and J by 2 bases, and 9 bases separated the two germline ends. CDR3 region: CASTDGPYEQYV. The CDR3 DNA reads TGCGCCAGCACGGACGGGCCCTACGAGCAGTACGTC.

This clonotype was recorded a few times. V gene TRBV4-1 combines with J gene TRBJ2-1; D is unclear. V gave up 5 bases and J gave up 9 bases, with 11 bases separating them. This CDR3 has 12 amino acids. Per the germline V gene, CDR1 is MGHRA and CDR2 is YSYEKL. CDR3 coding DNA: TGCGCCAGCAGCTTTTCGGGCGGTGAGCAGTTCTTC. Amino acid sequence: CASSFSGGEQFF.

This sequence joins TRBV4-3 and TRBJ1-1; 7 bases map to TRBD1. This CDR3 has 13 residues. Germline V gives CDR1 LGHNA, CDR2 YSLEER. Trimming removed 5 bases from V and 6 bases from J; junction bases left unmatched: 6. The CDR3 sequence: CASSSFQGAEAFF. CDR3 DNA: TGCGCCAGCAGCTCCTTTCAGGGGGCTGAAGCTTTCTTT.

The CDR3 protein is CAWSPPAYRGYEQYF. CDR3 coding DNA: TGTGCCTGGAGTCCACCGGCTTACAGGGGTTACGAGCAGTACTTC. The rearrangement links TRBV30 to TRBJ2-7; 7 positions agree with TRBD1. V was clipped by 2 bases and J by 4 bases; unmatched bases: 11. Germline V gene data show CDR1 as GTSNPN and CDR2 as SVGIG (reference sequence). CDR3 length: 15 amino acids.

V and J are TRBV16 and TRBJ1-1; D may be TRBD1 (5 bases). CDR1 is KGHSY and CDR2 is FQNENV in the germline V gene. Trimming pared 2 bases from V and 4 bases from J, leaving 11 bases between. The CDR3 covers 14 residues. CDR3 DNA sequence: TGTGCCAGCAGCCAAGCCCGACAGCGCACTGAAGCTTTCTTT. Translation: CASSQARQRTEAFF.

The genes are TRBV12-3 or TRBV12-4 and TRBJ2-7, with unresolved D. V was shortened by 3 bases and J by 2 bases, with 5 bases between the two germline ends. The CDR3 contains 12 residues. CDR3 residues: CASSFSTYEQYF. The CDR3 region has the DNA TGTGCCAGCAGTTTCAGCACCTACGAGCAGTACTTC.

This clonotype was detected only a few times. CDR3 bases: TGTGCCAGCAGCTTGGAAGCCTATGGCTACACCTTC. This gives the protein CASSLEAYGYTF. The chain is built from TRBV7-2 and TRBJ1-2; unclear D gene. In germline, CDR1 is SGHTA, CDR2 FQGNSA. The length of the CDR3 is 12 residues. The V gene lost 3 bases and the J gene lost 4 bases, with 6 bases spanning the gap.

V is TRBV27 and J is TRBJ2-7; TRBD1 matches 10 bases. With 4 bases clipped from V and 1 base from J, the junction kept 7 bases outside the gene matches. The CDR3 consists of 16 residues. Germline V CDR1 and CDR2: MNHEY, SMNVEV (reference sequence). CDR3 nucleotide sequence: TGTGCCAGCAGTTGGGCCGGGACAGGGGAATCCTACGAGCAGTACGTC. It translates to CASSWAGTGESYEQYV.

This clonotype turned up a few times. This chain joins TRBV6-5 and TRBJ2-1, with 8 nucleotides matching TRBD2. The V gene's germline CDR1 is MNHEY and CDR2 SVGAGI. Unmatched junction bases numbered 4, after V lost 2 bases and J lost 4 bases. There are 15 residues in the CDR3. The CDR3 here is CASSYGASGYNEQFF. Written as DNA, the CDR3 is TGTGCCAGCAGTTACGGGGCTAGCGGGTACAATGAGCAGTTCTTC.

A few counts support this clonotype. The V call is TRBV4-2, the J call TRBJ2-7; unclear D gene. CDR3 length equals 16 residues. Germline lookup yields CDR1 LGHNA and CDR2 YNFKEQ. V was shortened by 3 bases and J by 0 bases, with 15 bases between the two germline ends. CDR3 sequence reads: CASSHPVGSISYEQYF. As DNA, the CDR3 is TGTGCCAGCAGCCACCCGGTGGGCTCTATCTCCTACGAGCAGTACTTC.

This clonotype was counted only a few times. The chain combines TRBV29-1 with TRBJ2-7; D is unclear. The CDR3 sequence is 12 residues long. CDR1 is SQVTM, CDR2 ANQGSEA, per germline. The ends were cut back, 4 bases at V and 3 bases at J, with 10 bases in the middle. DNA for the CDR3: TGCAGCGTTGTCGGCATGCTCTACGAGCAGTACTTC. Protein product: CSVVGMLYEQYF.

This clonotype was counted between two and nine times. The gene calls are TRBV6-1 and TRBJ1-6; TRBD1 matches 9 bases. V trimming: 6 bases; J trimming: 7 bases; junction bases outside the gene matches: 10. CDR3 length: 16 residues. Per the germline V gene, CDR1 is MNHNS and CDR2 is SASEGT. In nucleotides, the CDR3 is TGTGCCAGCAGCTTCACCCCCGGGACAGGGAATTCACCCCTCCACTTT. It specifies CASSFTPGTGNSPLHF.

This clonotype was counted a few times. The chain links TRBV12-3 or TRBV12-4 to TRBJ1-1; D remains unclear. V lost 6 bases to trimming and J lost 2 bases, with 13 bases between them. The CDR3 has 14 residues. The CDR3 reads CASSRTGPNTEAFF. As DNA, the CDR3 is TGTGCCAGCAGCCGAACCGGGCCAAACACTGAAGCTTTCTTT.

This clonotype was counted a few times. The V call is TRBV12-3 or TRBV12-4, the J call TRBJ2-1; TRBD2 matches 12 bases. This CDR3 contains 18 residues. Unmatched junction bases numbered 8, after V lost 5 bases and J lost 0 bases. DNA of the CDR3: TGTGCCAGCAGTCCCCGACTAGCGGGGGCCCACTCCTACAATGAGCAGTTCTTC. Translation: CASSPRLAGAHSYNEQFF.

The CDR3 region is CASSQDGGGGYTF. As DNA, the CDR3 is TGTGCCAGCAGCCAAGATGGGGGTGGCGGCTACACCTTC. The J gene is TRBJ1-2, the V gene TRBV3-1; TRBD1 is a possible D gene (5 bases). V dropped 0 bases and J dropped 8 bases, with 10 bases sitting between them. Germline V gene sequence: CDR1 LGHDT, CDR2 YNNKEL (reference sequence). The CDR3 length is 13 residues.

V gene TRBV18 combines with J gene TRBJ2-4; maybe TRBD1 (6 bases). From germline, CDR1 is KGHSH and CDR2 LQKENI. The V end lost 3 bases, the J end lost 6 bases, and 12 bases lay between the germline ends. The CDR3 consists of 14 residues. The CDR3 coding sequence is TGTGCCAGCTCACCCCCTCCAGGGGCAAACATTCAGTACTTC. This sequence encodes CASSPPPGANIQYF.

In its sample, this clonotype was seen many times. The chain is built from TRBV2 and TRBJ2-7; 8 positions agree with TRBD1. Germline loops: CDR1 SNHLY, CDR2 FYNNEI. This CDR3 comprises 14 residues. J was trimmed by 2 bases and V by 2 bases; bases with no gene match: 2. DNA of the CDR3: TGTGCCAGCAGTGAACAGGGGGCGACCTACGAGCAGTACGTC. Translation gives CASSEQGATYEQYV.

The chain employs TRBV5-1 and TRBJ2-4; tentatively, D is TRBD1 (6 bases). CDR1 SGHRS and CDR2 YFSETQ come from the germline V gene. Trimming left V 2 bases short and J 0 bases short, with 15 bases between. CDR3 length equals 17 residues. The CDR3 DNA reads as TGCGCCAGCAGCTTTAGGGGGTTAGTGGAAGCCAAAAACATTCAGTACTTC. Its translation is CASSFRGLVEAKNIQYF.

The sample holds a few counts of this clonotype. The chain links TRBV9 to TRBJ2-3, with TRBD2 matching 9 bases. This CDR3 is built from 18 residues. V was pared by 4 bases and J by 0 bases, with 12 bases of the junction left unmatched. CDR1 is SGDLS and CDR2 is YYNGEE in the germline V gene. In DNA, the CDR3 is TGTGCCAGCAGCACCTCTCTAGCGGGGACCGCTAGCACAGATACGCAGTATTTT. Translated: CASSTSLAGTASTDTQYF.

This clonotype has just a few counts. This chain links TRBV4-2 with TRBJ2-1; 8 positions agree with TRBD2. Germline V gene lookup returns CDR1 LGHNA and CDR2 YNFKEQ. This CDR3 comprises 17 residues. J gave up 7 bases and V 3 bases, and 14 bases lay outside the gene matches. The CDR3 nucleotides read TGTGCCAGCAGCCATATACGAGCGGGGGAGTTTCGGAATGAGCAGTTCTTC. It codes for CASSHIRAGEFRNEQFF.

A note on this clonotype: This may arise from a read error, as a much more abundant clone is one base away. The CDR3 spells CASSLARGTVAYEQYF. The CDR3 coding sequence is TGTGCCAGCAGCTTAGCGCGAGGTACAGTAGCCTACGAGCAGTACTTC. The chain uses TRBV7-9 and TRBJ2-7; D gene unclear. V dropped 0 bases and J dropped 2 bases, with 14 bases sitting between them. The CDR3 is 16 residues long. Germline V gene data show CDR1 as SEHNR and CDR2 as FQNEAQ (reference sequence).

This clonotype was counted between two and nine times. The chain joins TRBV6-1 to TRBJ1-1; D possibly corresponds to TRBD1 (5 bases). Germline values: CDR1 MNHNS, CDR2 SASEGT. V lost 3 bases and J 5 bases, leaving 13 bases between the germline ends. The CDR3 has 14 residues. Here the CDR3 DNA reads TGTGCCAGCAGTGATCAGGGAGGAAAGACTGAAGCTTTCTTT. Residues: CASSDQGGKTEAFF.

This clonotype appeared many times. The chain recombines TRBV5-1 with TRBJ2-5; D is unresolved. The V end was cut by 4 bases, the J end by 5 bases, with 9 bases between. The germline V gene has CDR1 SGHRS and CDR2 YFSETQ. The CDR3 contains 12 residues. In DNA form, the CDR3 reads TGCGCCAGCAGCGTGGTTGGGGAGACCCAGTACTTC. Residues: CASSVVGETQYF.